This TCR beta chain is drawn from a study of CD8 T cells in ankylosing spondylitis. Study-level findings and limits: Reportedly, disease-linked clones are significantly enriched in ankylosing spondylitis patients' matched synovial fluid. Ankylosing spondylitis blood appeared to carry a characteristic TCR beta motif of several highly homologous variants.

Germline assignment: CDR1 KGHDR and CDR2 SFDVKD. The CDR3 spans 14 residues. V dropped 4 bases and J dropped 2 bases, with 10 bases sitting between them. MiXCR, applied by TCRdb to the 5' RACE reads, yields one record per CDR3 protein. Here the sample spans 670,000 or so distinct CDR3 sequences, about 20% being singletons. This clonotype occurred a few times. No antigen is known for it. V and J are TRBV24-1 and TRBJ2-5; D is uncertain. The TCR sequence derives from a male donor with ankylosing spondylitis. The sequencing sample was made of blood, either unsorted or a sorted T cell fraction (not recorded which). The CDR3 loop is CATSEHPSQETQYF. The DNA of the CDR3 is TGTGCCACCAGTGAGCACCCTTCACAAGAGACCCAGTACTTC.